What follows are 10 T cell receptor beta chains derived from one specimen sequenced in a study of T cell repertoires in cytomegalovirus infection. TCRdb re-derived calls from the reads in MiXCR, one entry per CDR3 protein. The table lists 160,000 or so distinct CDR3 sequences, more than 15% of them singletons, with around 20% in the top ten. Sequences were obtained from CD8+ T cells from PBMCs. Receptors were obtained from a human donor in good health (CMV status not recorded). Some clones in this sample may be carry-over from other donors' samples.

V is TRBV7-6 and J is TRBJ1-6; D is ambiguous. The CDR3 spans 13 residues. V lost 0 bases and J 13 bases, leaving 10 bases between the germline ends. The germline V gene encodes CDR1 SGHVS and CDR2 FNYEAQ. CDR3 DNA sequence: TGTGCCAGCAGCTTAGCGGAGAGTCCTCCCCTCCACTTT. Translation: CASSLAESPPLHF.

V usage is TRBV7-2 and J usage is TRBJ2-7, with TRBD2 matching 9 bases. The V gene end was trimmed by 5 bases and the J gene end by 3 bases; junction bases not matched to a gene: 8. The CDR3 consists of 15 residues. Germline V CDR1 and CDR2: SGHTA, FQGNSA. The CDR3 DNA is TGTGCCAGCAGCGGCGCAGCGGGGGGACACTACGAGCAGTACTTC. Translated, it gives CASSGAAGGHYEQYF.

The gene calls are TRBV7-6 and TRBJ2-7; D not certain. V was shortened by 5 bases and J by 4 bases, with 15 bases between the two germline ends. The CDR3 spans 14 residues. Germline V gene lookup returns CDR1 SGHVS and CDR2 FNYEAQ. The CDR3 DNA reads TGTGCCAGCAGCCCCCTAATCGCGACGTACGAGCAGTACTTC. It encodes CASSPLIATYEQYF.

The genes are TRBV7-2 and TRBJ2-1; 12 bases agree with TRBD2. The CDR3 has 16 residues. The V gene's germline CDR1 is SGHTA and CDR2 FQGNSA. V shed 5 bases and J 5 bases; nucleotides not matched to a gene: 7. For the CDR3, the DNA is TGTGCCAGCAGCCACTGGACTAGCGGGAAAAACAATGAGCAGTTCTTC. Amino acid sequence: CASSHWTSGKNNEQFF.

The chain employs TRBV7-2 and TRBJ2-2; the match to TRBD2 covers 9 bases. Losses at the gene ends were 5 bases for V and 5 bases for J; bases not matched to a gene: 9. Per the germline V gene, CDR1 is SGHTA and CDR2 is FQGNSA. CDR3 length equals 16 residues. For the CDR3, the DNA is TGTGCCAGCAGCGAAGTAGCGGGGGTTCTTACCGGGGAGCTGTTTTTT. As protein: CASSEVAGVLTGELFF.

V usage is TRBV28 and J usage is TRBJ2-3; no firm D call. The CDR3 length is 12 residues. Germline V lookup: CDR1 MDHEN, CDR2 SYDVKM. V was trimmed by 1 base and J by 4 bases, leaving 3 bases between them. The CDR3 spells CASSLFSDTQYF. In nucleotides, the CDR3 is TGTGCCAGCAGTTTATTCTCAGATACGCAGTATTTT.

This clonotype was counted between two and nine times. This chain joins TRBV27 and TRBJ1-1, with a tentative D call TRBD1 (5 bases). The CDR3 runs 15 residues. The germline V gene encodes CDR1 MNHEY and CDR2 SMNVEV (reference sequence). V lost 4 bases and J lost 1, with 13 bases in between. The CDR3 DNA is TGTGCCAGCAGTTCCGCCGGGACGGGGAACACTGAAGCTTTCTTT. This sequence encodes CASSSAGTGNTEAFF.

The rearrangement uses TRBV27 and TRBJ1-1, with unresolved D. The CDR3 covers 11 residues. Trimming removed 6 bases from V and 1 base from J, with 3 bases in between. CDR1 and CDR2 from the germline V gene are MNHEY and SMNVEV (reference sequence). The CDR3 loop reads CASRQNTEAFF. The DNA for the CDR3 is TGTGCCAGCAGACAGAACACTGAAGCTTTCTTT.

The CDR3 nucleotides read TGTGCCACCAGCGGGGGACAGCGAGAGACCCAGTACTTC. This encodes CATSGGQRETQYF. This chain joins TRBV15 and TRBJ2-5, with 7 bases lining up with TRBD1. The CDR3 has 13 residues. The V gene's germline CDR1 is LNHNV and CDR2 YYDKDF (reference sequence). J was trimmed by 4 bases and V by 5 bases; bases with no gene match: 4. Full variable domain (missing parts from reference TRBV15 and TRBJ2-5): DAMVIQNPRYQVTQFGKPVTLSCSQTLNHNVMYWYQQKSSQAPKLLFHYYDKDFNNEADTPDNFQSRRPNTSFCFLDIRSPGLGDTAMYLCATSGGQRETQYFGPGTRLLVL.

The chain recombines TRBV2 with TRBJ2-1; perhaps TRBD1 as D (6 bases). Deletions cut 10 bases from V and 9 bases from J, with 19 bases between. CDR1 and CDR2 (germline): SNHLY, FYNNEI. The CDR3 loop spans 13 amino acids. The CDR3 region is CAIPDSPRSEQFF. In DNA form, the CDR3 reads TGTGCCATTCCGGACAGCCCCCGGAGTGAGCAGTTCTTC.